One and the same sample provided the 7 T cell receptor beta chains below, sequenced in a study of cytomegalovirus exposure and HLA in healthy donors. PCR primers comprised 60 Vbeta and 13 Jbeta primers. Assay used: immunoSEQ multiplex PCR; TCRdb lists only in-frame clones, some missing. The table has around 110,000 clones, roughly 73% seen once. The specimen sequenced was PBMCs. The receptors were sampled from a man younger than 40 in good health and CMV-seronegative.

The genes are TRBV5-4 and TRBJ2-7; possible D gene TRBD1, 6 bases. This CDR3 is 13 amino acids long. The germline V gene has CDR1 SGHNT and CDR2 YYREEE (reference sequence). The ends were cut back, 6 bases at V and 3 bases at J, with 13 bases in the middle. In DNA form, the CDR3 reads TGTGCCAGCACCATCCAGGGGTACTACGAGCAGTACTTC. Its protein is CASTIQGYYEQYF. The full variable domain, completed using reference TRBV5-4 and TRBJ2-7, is ETGVTQSPTHLIKTRGQQVTLRCSSQSGHNTVSWYQQALGQGPQFIFQYYREEENGRGNFPPRFSGLQFPNYSSELNVNALELDDSALYLCASTIQGYYEQYFGPGTRLTVT.

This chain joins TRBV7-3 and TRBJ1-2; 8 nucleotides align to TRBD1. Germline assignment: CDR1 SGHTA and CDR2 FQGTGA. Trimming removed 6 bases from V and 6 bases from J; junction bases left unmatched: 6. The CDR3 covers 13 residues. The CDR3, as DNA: TGTGCCAGCAGTAACGACAGGGGCGATGGCTACACCTTC. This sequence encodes CASSNDRGDGYTF.

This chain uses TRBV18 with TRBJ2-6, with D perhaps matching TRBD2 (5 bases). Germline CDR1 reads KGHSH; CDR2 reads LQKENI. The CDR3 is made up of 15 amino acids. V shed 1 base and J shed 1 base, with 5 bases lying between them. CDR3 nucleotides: TGTGCCAGCTCACCACAGCGGTCTGGGGCCAACGTCCTGACTTTC. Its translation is CASSPQRSGANVLTF.

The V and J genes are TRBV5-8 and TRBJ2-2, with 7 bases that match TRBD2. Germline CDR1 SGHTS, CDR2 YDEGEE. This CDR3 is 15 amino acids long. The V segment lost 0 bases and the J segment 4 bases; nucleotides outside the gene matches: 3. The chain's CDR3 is CASSLGGSFTGELFF. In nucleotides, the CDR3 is TGTGCCAGCAGCTTGGGCGGGAGTTTCACCGGGGAGCTGTTTTTT.

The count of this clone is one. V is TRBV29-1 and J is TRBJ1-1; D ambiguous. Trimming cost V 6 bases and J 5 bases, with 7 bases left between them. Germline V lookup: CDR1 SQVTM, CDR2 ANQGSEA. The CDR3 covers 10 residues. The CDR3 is CSVRDTEAFF. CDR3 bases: TGCAGCGTCCGGGATACTGAAGCTTTCTTT. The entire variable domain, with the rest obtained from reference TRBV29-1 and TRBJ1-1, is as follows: SAVISQKPSRDICQRGTSLTIQCQVDSQVTMMFWYRQQPGQSLTLIATANQGSEATYESGFVIDKFPISRPNLTFSTLTVSNMSPEDSSIYLCSVRDTEAFFGQGTRLTVV.

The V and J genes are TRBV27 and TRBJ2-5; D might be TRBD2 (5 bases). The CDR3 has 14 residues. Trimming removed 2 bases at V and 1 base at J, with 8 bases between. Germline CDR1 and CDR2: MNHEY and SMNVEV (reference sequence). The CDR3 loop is CASSLGGFQETQYF. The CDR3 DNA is TGTGCCAGCAGTTTAGGCGGGTTCCAAGAGACCCAGTACTTC.

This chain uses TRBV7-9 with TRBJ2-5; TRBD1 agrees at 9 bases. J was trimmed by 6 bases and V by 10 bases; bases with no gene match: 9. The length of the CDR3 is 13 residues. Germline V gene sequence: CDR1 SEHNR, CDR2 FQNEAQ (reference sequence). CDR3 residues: CAIAGTGKKTQYF. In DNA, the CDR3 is TGTGCCATCGCCGGGACAGGGAAGAAGACCCAGTACTTC.